The rows below give T cell receptor beta chains drawn from one sample of a study of shared clonotypes between healthy human individuals. Profiling relied on immunoSEQ multiplex PCR, and the TCRdb table lists in-frame clones only, not all of them. This sample carries over 2,000,000 clones, just under 95% of them seen once, and the ten largest clones take around 1.8%. Source material: naive CD8+ T cells from PBMCs. The receptors stem from a man younger than 35 in good health. Some clones in this sample may be carry-over from other donors' samples. CDR3s include the opening cysteine and the closing phenylalanine or tryptophan. A D gene is named only where the DNA matches it firmly. Only part of the rows carry a size: once, few, many, or a class if the clone is expanded.

abundance	v_gene	j_gene	d_gene	CDR3nt	CDR3aa
NA	TRBV15	TRBJ2-7	TRBD1	TGTGCCACCAGCGAAGACAGGGGGTCCTACGAGCAGTACTTC	CATSEDRGSYEQYF
NA	TRBV28	TRBJ2-7	NA	TGTGCCAGCAGTCCACCGCGTGGGTACAAGTTTGCAGTCTACGAGCAGTACTTC	CASSPPRGYKFAVYEQYF
NA	TRBV29-1	TRBJ2-7	TRBD1	TGCAGCGTTGGACTAATTTCAGGGGGTCCGGGCCACGAGCAGTACTTC	CSVGLISGGPGHEQYF
NA	TRBV27	TRBJ2-3	NA	TGTGCCAGCACGCACAGAACGCACACAGATACGCAGTATTTT	CASTHRTHTDTQYF
NA	TRBV27	TRBJ1-4	NA	TGTGCCAGCAGTCTACGTCAGGGCGCAGCTGAAAAACTGTTTTTT	CASSLRQGAAEKLFF
NA	TRBV19	TRBJ2-7	NA	TGTGCCAGTAGTATAGGCGGACCGATCGAACAGTACGAGCAGTACTTC	CASSIGGPIEQYEQYF
NA	TRBV19	TRBJ1-3	NA	TGTGCCAGTAGTAGACAGACCCTCTCTGGAAACACCATATATTTT	CASSRQTLSGNTIYF
NA	TRBV7-2	TRBJ2-2	NA	TGTGCCAGCAGATCCGGAATCTTCACCACCGGGGAGCTGTTTTTT	CASRSGIFTTGELFF
NA	TRBV27	TRBJ1-1	TRBD1	TGTGCCAGCGGCTCGCGGACAGGGGCCCTGAACACTGAAGCTTTCTTT	CASGSRTGALNTEAFF
NA	TRBV27	TRBJ1-1	NA	TGTGCCAGCAGTTTATCGGTGGGTATGAACACTGAAGCTTTCTTT	CASSLSVGMNTEAFF
NA	TRBV27	TRBJ2-5	NA	TGTGCCAGCAGTCCGACCCCGACTAGGCCACACGAGACCCAGTACTTC	CASSPTPTRPHETQYF
few	TRBV10-3	TRBJ2-4	TRBD2	TGTGCCAGCGGGAGCCCCGGAGACATTCAGTACTTC	CASGSPGDIQYF
NA	TRBV28	TRBJ1-5	NA	TGTGCCAGCAGTTTAAGGGCCTTCAGCGAGCCCCAGCATTTT	CASSLRAFSEPQHF
NA	TRBV9	TRBJ2-7	NA	TGTGCCAGCAGCCCCCCGGCTCCAGTGGACTACGAGCAGTACTTC	CASSPPAPVDYEQYF
once	TRBV7-8	TRBJ2-1	TRBD2	TGTGCCAGCAGCTCCCCCTTACTAGCGGGACGTTACAATGAGCAGTTCTTC	CASSSPLLAGRYNEQFF
NA	TRBV19	TRBJ2-6	NA	TGTGCCAGTAGTAGTTCGGTCAGCTCTGGGGCCAACGTCCTGACTTTC	CASSSSVSSGANVLTF
NA	TRBV15	TRBJ2-5	TRBD1	TGTGCCACCAGCGCCTACGGTACCGGGACAGGCCGGGAGACCCAGTACTTC	CATSAYGTGTGRETQYF
NA	TRBV19	TRBJ1-1	NA	TGTGCCAGTAGTATCTGGCAGAGCAACACTGAAGCTTTCTTT	CASSIWQSNTEAFF
NA	TRBV9	TRBJ1-1	NA	TGTGCCAGCAGCGGAGGAGGTGGTGGGGGCATGAACACTGAAGCTTTCTTT	CASSGGGGGGMNTEAFF
NA	TRBV7-9	TRBJ1-4	TRBD1	TGTGCCAGCAGCTTGGACAGGGGTGAGGAAAAACTGTTTTTT	CASSLDRGEEKLFF
NA	TRBV7-9	TRBJ2-5	NA	TGTGCCAGCAGCTTAAACGAAGTGCGACTAGTCGGGGGCCAAGAGACCCAGTACTTC	CASSLNEVRLVGGQETQYF
NA	TRBV6-6	TRBJ1-1	TRBD1	TGTGCCAGCACCACACAGGGGACTAGTGAAGCTTTCTTT	CASTTQGTSEAFF
NA	TRBV11-2	TRBJ2-1	NA	TGTGCCAGCGGTCGAGGGCGGGAAAATGAGCAGTTCTTC	CASGRGRENEQFF
NA	TRBV9	TRBJ2-1	NA	TGTGCCAGCAGCGAAAACAATGAGCAGTTCTTC	CASSENNEQFF
NA	TRBV27	TRBJ2-1	NA	TGTGCCAGCAGTTATGGGGGGGCGAGTGAGCAGTTCTTC	CASSYGGASEQFF
NA	TRBV6-1	TRBJ1-1	NA	TGTGCCAGCAGTGAAGGAGGCACTGAAGCTTTCTTT	CASSEGGTEAFF
few	TRBV4-2	TRBJ1-5	NA	TGTGCCAGCAGCCAAGACAGACTTAGCAATCAGCCCCAGCATTTT	CASSQDRLSNQPQHF
NA	TRBV6-6	TRBJ1-1	NA	TGTGCCAGCAGTCCCAATACAGCAATGAACACTGAAGCTTTCTTT	CASSPNTAMNTEAFF
NA	TRBV10-1	TRBJ1-2	TRBD1	TGCGCCAGCAGTGAAGGGGAGGGATCAGGGGGCGATCCCTATGGCTACACCTTC	CASSEGEGSGGDPYGYTF
NA	TRBV19	TRBJ2-3	NA	TGTGCCAGTAGTATTGGCTATTCCACAGATACGCAGTATTTT	CASSIGYSTDTQYF
NA	TRBV5-4	TRBJ1-2	NA	TGTGCCAGCAGCCCGACATCGAGGGATGGCTACACCTTC	CASSPTSRDGYTF
NA	TRBV6-4	TRBJ2-1	NA	TGTGCCAGCAGCGAACTTCCCACAGGGAGTCCCTACAATGAGCAGTTCTTC	CASSELPTGSPYNEQFF
NA	TRBV6-5	TRBJ1-2	NA	TGTGCCAGCAGTCCCCCAGGACCCAACTATGGCTACACCTTC	CASSPPGPNYGYTF
NA	TRBV30	TRBJ1-2	NA	TGTGCCTGGATGGCAACGACGAACTATGGCTACACCTTC	CAWMATTNYGYTF
NA	TRBV6-6	TRBJ1-5	NA	TGTGCCAGCAGCCTGGATAGCAATCAGCCCCAGCATTTT	CASSLDSNQPQHF
once	TRBV10-3	TRBJ1-2	TRBD1	TGTGCCATCAGTAACGGACAGGACGAATATGGCTACACCTTC	CAISNGQDEYGYTF
NA	TRBV29-1	TRBJ1-1	NA	TGCAGCGTTGAAACAGACGGCGCTCCTGAAGCTTTCTTT	CSVETDGAPEAFF
NA	TRBV11-2	TRBJ2-1	NA	TGTGCCAGCAGCTTGTCGTTGCCGCAGCAGTTCTTC	CASSLSLPQQFF
NA	TRBV7-6	TRBJ2-6	NA	TGTGCCAGCAGCCCCACAGGCGGGGCCAACGTCCTGACTTTC	CASSPTGGANVLTF
NA	TRBV11-2	TRBJ1-1	NA	TGTGCCAGCAGCTTACAGGGAGGGGACACTGAAGCTTTCTTT	CASSLQGGDTEAFF
NA	TRBV10-3	TRBJ1-2	NA	TGTGCCATCCGGACCTCCTCCTATGGCTACACCTTC	CAIRTSSYGYTF
NA	TRBV19	TRBJ2-7	NA	TGTGCCAGTAGTATTCAAGGGATGGGGTACGAGCAGTACTTC	CASSIQGMGYEQYF
NA	TRBV29-1	TRBJ1-2	NA	TGCAGCGCGAGAACATACAGGGACGGGATTTATGGCTACACCTTC	CSARTYRDGIYGYTF
NA	TRBV19	TRBJ1-5	NA	TGTGCCAGTAGTTGGTTCACCAGCAATCAGCCCCAGCATTTT	CASSWFTSNQPQHF
once	TRBV19	TRBJ2-3	TRBD1	TGTGCCAGTAGTATTGTACAGGGGCCCGAGGGCACAGATACGCAGTATTTT	CASSIVQGPEGTDTQYF
NA	TRBV30	TRBJ2-3	NA	TGTGCCTGGACGGGCCCAGATACGCAGTATTTT	CAWTGPDTQYF
NA	TRBV28	TRBJ2-5	NA	TGTGCCAGCAGTTCCAGACTAGTCCAAGAGACCCAGTACTTC	CASSSRLVQETQYF
NA	TRBV28	TRBJ2-1	TRBD2	TGTGCCAGCAGCACAGAGCGGGAGGACCCAGCCTACAATGAGCAGTTCTTC	CASSTEREDPAYNEQFF
NA	TRBV2	TRBJ1-4	NA	TGTGCCAGCAGTGAAAGGGGCTTAGAGCCTTCTGCTAATGAAAAACTGTTTTTT	CASSERGLEPSANEKLFF
NA	TRBV7-9	TRBJ2-7	NA	TGTGCCAGCAGCTTCCTGACGTACGAGCAGTACTTC	CASSFLTYEQYF
NA	TRBV5-8	TRBJ2-7	NA	TGTGCCAGCAGACGGGGGGCAGGATCCTACGAGCAGTACTTC	CASRRGAGSYEQYF
once	TRBV27	TRBJ1-5	NA	TGTGCCAGCAGTTTCGGGGACGGCAGCAATCAGCCCCAGCATTTT	CASSFGDGSNQPQHF
NA	TRBV7-9	TRBJ2-3	TRBD2	TGTGCCAGCAGCGCACCGCTAGCGGGGACAGATACGCAGTATTTT	CASSAPLAGTDTQYF
NA	TRBV18	TRBJ2-7	NA	TGTGCCAGCTCACGTCAGGGCGAGCAGTACTTC	CASSRQGEQYF
NA	TRBV27	TRBJ2-7	TRBD1	TGTGCCAGCTCAACCGGGACAGGAGACCTAGGTGAACCGTACGAGCAGTACTTC	CASSTGTGDLGEPYEQYF
NA	TRBV5-1	TRBJ2-5	NA	TGCGCCAGCAGCTTTGGCCCGACAGACCAAGAGACCCAGTACTTC	CASSFGPTDQETQYF
NA	TRBV28	TRBJ1-2	NA	TGTGCCAGCAGCCCTTCCTTGGTGGGCGGCTACACCTTC	CASSPSLVGGYTF
once	TRBV7-8	TRBJ1-1	TRBD1	TGTGCCAGCAGCTTATTCGTACAGGGGGTTGAAGCTTTCTTT	CASSLFVQGVEAFF
NA	TRBV7-2	TRBJ2-3	NA	TGTGCCAGCAGCCTCGTAGGTACGCAGTATTTT	CASSLVGTQYF